These 16 T cell receptor beta chains came from one sample sequenced in a study of shared clonotypes between healthy human individuals. The assay was immunoSEQ multiplex PCR, and TCRdb's table has in-frame clones only and misses some. The table lists 980,000 or so clones, around three quarters of them singletons, with over 1.3% in the top ten. The sequenced sample consisted of memory CD4+ T cells sorted from blood. Stated subset: CD45RA-negative fraction. Every receptor here comes from a young man in good health.

This clone was picked up one time. The chain employs TRBV6-5 and TRBJ1-6; TRBD1 might be the D (6 bases). Germline V gene lookup returns CDR1 MNHEY and CDR2 SVGAGI. Trimming left V 5 bases short and J 9 bases short, with 11 bases between. The CDR3 has 13 amino acids. CDR3 nucleotide sequence: TGTGCCAGCAGTGGGGGGGACACTTCACCCCTCCACTTT. It translates to CASSGGDTSPLHF.

The V call is TRBV2, the J call TRBJ1-6; D not certain. The CDR3 has 13 residues. Germline V lookup: CDR1 SNHLY, CDR2 FYNNEI. The V and J ends lost 7 bases and 10 bases respectively, with 14 bases between them. The CDR3 loop is CASTPGQGSPLHF. As DNA, the CDR3 is TGTGCCAGCACCCCGGGCCAAGGGTCACCCCTCCACTTT.

The chain combines TRBV29-1 with TRBJ2-3, with 8 bases aligning to TRBD2. The CDR3 has 15 residues. CDR1 SQVTM and CDR2 ANQGSEA come from the germline V gene. V dropped 1 base and J dropped 2; count of bases not matched to a gene: 5. The CDR3 DNA reads as TGCAGCGTTGAAGGGCTAGCGGGCCCCACAGATACGCAGTATTTT. Its translation is CSVEGLAGPTDTQYF.

DNA of the CDR3: TGTGCCAGCAGCTTTAACAGGGGGCAAGGGGAGCTGTTTTTT. It codes for CASSFNRGQGELFF. The chain combines TRBV7-2 with TRBJ2-2; 9 bases align to TRBD1. From germline, CDR1 is SGHTA and CDR2 FQGNSA. CDR3 length: 14 amino acids. V shed 3 bases, J shed 8 bases, and the junction held 4 bases outside the gene matches.

The CDR3: CASSLGPGGDGYTF. The CDR3 nucleotides are TGTGCCAGCAGCTTAGGTCCAGGGGGCGACGGCTACACCTTC. The chain employs TRBV7-2 and TRBJ1-2, with TRBD1 matching 8 bases. CDR1 is SGHTA, CDR2 FQGNSA, per germline. V was pared by 1 base and J by 8 bases, with 6 bases of the junction left unmatched. This CDR3 is 14 amino acids long.

This rearrangement joins TRBV6-4 to TRBJ2-1; D might be TRBD1 (6 bases). CDR1 and CDR2 from the germline V gene are MRHNA and SNTAGT. V gave up 3 bases and J gave up 4 bases, with 19 bases separating them. The CDR3 sequence is 17 residues long. The CDR3 sequence is CASSDRGKTGQYNEQFF. The CDR3 DNA sequence: TGTGCCAGCAGTGATAGAGGGAAAACCGGACAGTACAATGAGCAGTTCTTC.

The sample holds one count of this clone. The chain joins TRBV18 to TRBJ1-1, with a possible D match to TRBD1 (5 bases). V gave up 8 bases and J gave up 0 bases, with 10 bases separating them. The CDR3 consists of 13 residues. CDR1 and CDR2 (germline): KGHSH, LQKENI. CDR3 nucleotide sequence: TGTGCCAGCCTTGGGACGGTGAACACTGAAGCTTTCTTT. It is translated as CASLGTVNTEAFF. Drawing the rest from reference TRBV18 and TRBJ1-1, the complete variable domain is NAGVMQNPRHLVRRRGQEARLRCSPMKGHSHVYWYRQLPEEGLKFMVYLQKENIIDESGMPKERFSAEFPKEGPSILRIQQVVRGDSAAYFCASLGTVNTEAFFGQGTRLTVV.

The chain employs TRBV18 and TRBJ2-5, with D perhaps assigned TRBD1 or TRBD2 (5 bases each). Deletions cut 2 bases from V and 4 bases from J, with 11 bases between. The CDR3 is made up of 14 amino acids. Germline V gene data show CDR1 as KGHSH and CDR2 as LQKENI. CDR3 protein: CASSPLGDGETQYF. The CDR3 nucleotides are TGTGCCAGCTCACCATTAGGGGACGGAGAGACCCAGTACTTC. The whole variable domain, remainder taken from reference TRBV18 and TRBJ2-5, is NAGVMQNPRHLVRRRGQEARLRCSPMKGHSHVYWYRQLPEEGLKFMVYLQKENIIDESGMPKERFSAEFPKEGPSILRIQQVVRGDSAAYFCASSPLGDGETQYFGPGTRLLVL.

The genes are TRBV6-1 and TRBJ2-5; perhaps TRBD1 as D (5 bases). The CDR3 consists of 14 residues. Germline V CDR1 and CDR2: MNHNS, SASEGT. V shed 4 bases and J shed 5 bases, with 14 bases lying between them. CDR3 sequence reads: CASSGTSLGETQYF. The DNA for the CDR3 is TGTGCCAGCAGTGGGACATCCCTTGGGGAGACCCAGTACTTC.

This chain joins TRBV4-1 and TRBJ2-5; 12 nucleotides line up with TRBD1. CDR1 and CDR2 from the germline V gene are MGHRA and YSYEKL. The CDR3 runs to 16 residues. The V and J ends lost 0 bases and 4 bases, in that order; junction bases with no gene match: 3. CDR3 nucleotide sequence: TGCGCCAGCAGCCAAGATGGGACAGGGGGCGGAGAGACCCAGTACTTC. As protein: CASSQDGTGGGETQYF.

The V gene is TRBV30, the J gene TRBJ2-7; 7 positions agree with TRBD2. Unmatched junction bases numbered 1, after V lost 2 bases and J lost 3 bases. The CDR3 contains 12 residues. CDR1 is GTSNPN, CDR2 SVGIG, per germline (reference sequence). The CDR3 spells CAWSPSGYEQYF. In DNA, the CDR3 is TGTGCCTGGAGTCCTAGCGGCTACGAGCAGTACTTC.

In this sample, this clone turned up a few times. The CDR3 is CASSRLGEGTEAFF. In DNA, the CDR3 is TGTGCCAGCAGCCGTCTTGGGGAGGGCACTGAAGCTTTCTTT. The chain has TRBV6-1 and TRBJ1-1; D remains unclear. V lost 6 bases, J lost 4 bases, and 15 bases lay in between. The CDR3 length is 14 residues. Germline V gene lookup returns CDR1 MNHNS and CDR2 SASEGT.

The chain uses TRBV14 and TRBJ1-3, with D uncertain. The germline V and J ends were trimmed by 1 base and 4 bases, with 14 bases remaining between them. Germline lookup yields CDR1 SGHDN and CDR2 FVKESK. This CDR3 region has 16 residues. The DNA of the CDR3 is TGTGCCAGCAGCCAAGGCCTAGTAGGGTCCGGAAACACCATATATTTT. Translated: CASSQGLVGSGNTIYF.

This chain uses TRBV5-1 with TRBJ1-3; the D gene is possibly TRBD1 (5 bases). V lost 4 bases and J 0 bases, leaving 20 bases between the germline ends. Germline assignment: CDR1 SGHRS and CDR2 YFSETQ. The CDR3 consists of 18 residues. CDR3 region: CASSPGMVVGYSGNTIYF. The DNA for the CDR3 is TGCGCCAGCAGCCCAGGGATGGTCGTGGGGTACTCTGGAAACACCATATATTTT.

This clone occurred once. V usage is TRBV7-2 and J usage is TRBJ2-3, with TRBD2 identical over 9 bases. After removal of 6 bases from V and 0 bases from J, the junction contained 4 bases not matched to a gene. The CDR3 contains 15 residues. Looked up from germline, CDR1 is SGHTA and CDR2 is FQGNSA. The CDR3 DNA reads TGTGCCAGCAGACCTAGCGGGGCCAGCACAGATACGCAGTATTTT. As protein: CASRPSGASTDTQYF.

This chain uses TRBV19 with TRBJ1-2; a possible D gene is TRBD1 (5 bases). CDR3 length equals 14 residues. V gave up 6 bases and J gave up 6 bases, with 17 bases separating them. Germline CDR1 and CDR2: LNHDA and SQIVND (reference sequence). The CDR3 sequence: CASSVQESRNGYTF. The DNA of the CDR3 is TGTGCCAGTAGCGTACAGGAATCGCGGAATGGCTACACCTTC.